One and the same sample provided the 24 T cell receptor beta chains below, sequenced in a study of T cells after yellow fever vaccination. TCRdb redid the calling of the 5' RACE reads with MiXCR, one entry per CDR3 protein. Counted here are 200,000 to 300,000 distinct CDR3 sequences, about 7.1% occurring once; the ten biggest clones make up about 0.9%. Sequencing used CD4+ T cells sorted from PBMCs, obtained 15 days after the yellow fever booster vaccination. The receptor set was obtained from a man under 40 who received the YFV17D yellow fever vaccine.

The V gene is TRBV12-3 or TRBV12-4, the J gene TRBJ2-1; 7 positions match TRBD1. CDR3 size: 16 residues. With V trimmed by 1 base and J by 1 base, 4 bases remained unmatched. CDR3 loop: CASSLDRGVSYNEQFF. CDR3 DNA sequence: TGTGCCAGCAGTTTAGACAGGGGAGTATCCTACAATGAGCAGTTCTTC.

In this sample, this clonotype turned up a few times. V gene TRBV30 combines with J gene TRBJ2-7, with 8 bases fitting TRBD1. Trimming removed 4 bases from V and 2 bases from J; junction bases left unmatched: 4. The length of the CDR3 is 13 residues. Germline CDR1 and CDR2: GTSNPN and SVGIG (reference sequence). The CDR3 reads CAWTQGQAYEQYF. CDR3 bases: TGTGCCTGGACCCAGGGACAGGCCTACGAGCAGTACTTC.

There are many counts of this clonotype. This chain joins TRBV12-5 and TRBJ2-7; possible D gene TRBD1, 5 bases. Deletions cut 3 bases from V and 0 bases from J, with 9 bases between. The CDR3 length is 14 residues. Germline assignment: CDR1 LGHNT and CDR2 FRNRAP. The CDR3 is CASGFGQSSYEQYF. As DNA, the CDR3 is TGTGCTAGTGGTTTTGGACAAAGCTCCTACGAGCAGTACTTC.

This clonotype was seen only a few times. The chain carries TRBV6-1 and TRBJ2-1; 11 bases match TRBD2. CDR1 and CDR2 (germline): MNHNS, SASEGT. This CDR3 is built from 16 residues. The J segment lost 9 bases and the V segment lost 5 bases, leaving 12 bases of the junction unmatched. In nucleotides, the CDR3 is TGTGCCAGCAGTCCTCCGGGACTAGCGGTAGGGGGTGAGCAGTTCTTC. Residues: CASSPPGLAVGGEQFF.

This clonotype turned up a few times. The gene calls are TRBV20-1 and TRBJ2-1, with D possibly TRBD2 on 5 matching bases. There are 13 residues in the CDR3. Germline loops: CDR1 DFQATT, CDR2 SNEGSKA (reference sequence). The V and J ends lost 6 bases and 15 bases respectively, with 24 bases between them. The CDR3 bases are TGCAGTGCCCAAGGTAGTAGTTATCGGGGTTTGTTCTTC. This sequence encodes CSAQGSSYRGLFF.

V usage is TRBV19 and J usage is TRBJ1-2; 8 bases agree with TRBD1. The CDR3 contains 13 residues. V was clipped by 5 bases and J by 3 bases; unmatched bases: 2. CDR1 is LNHDA, CDR2 SQIVND, per germline (reference sequence). CDR3 nucleotide sequence: TGTGCCAGTAGTCAGGACAGGGACTATGGCTACACCTTC. It is translated as CASSQDRDYGYTF.

This clonotype was observed a few times. The chain joins TRBV7-9 to TRBJ2-3, with TRBD2 matching over 7 bases. The CDR3 has 14 residues. The V gene end was trimmed by 5 bases and the J gene end by 3 bases; junction bases not matched to a gene: 5. Germline V lookup: CDR1 SEHNR, CDR2 FQNEAQ (reference sequence). The chain's CDR3 is CASSRAGVTDTQYF. CDR3 coding DNA: TGTGCCAGCAGCCGGGCGGGGGTAACAGATACGCAGTATTTT.

This clonotype was found many times. The chain links TRBV12-3 or TRBV12-4 to TRBJ1-1; unclear D gene. Between the trimmed V and J ends, which lost 1 base and 3 bases, there was a span of 6 bases. This CDR3 is built from 13 residues. CDR3 nucleotides: TGTGCCAGCAGTTTAGTGGGTTACACTGAAGCTTTCTTT. Its protein is CASSLVGYTEAFF.

The sample holds many counts of this clonotype. The chain links TRBV29-1 to TRBJ2-7, with no clear D. Germline-derived CDR1 and CDR2 are SQVTM and ANQGSEA. The V gene lost 4 bases and the J gene lost 3 bases, with 13 bases spanning the gap. The CDR3 consists of 13 residues. This CDR3 reads CSVVPSRDYEQYF. For the CDR3, the DNA is TGCAGCGTTGTACCATCTAGGGACTACGAGCAGTACTTC.

The chain has TRBV5-4 and TRBJ1-4, with a tentative D call TRBD1 (5 bases). Between the trimmed V and J ends, which lost 1 base and 7 bases, there was a span of 11 bases. The CDR3 runs to 14 residues. Germline CDR1 reads SGHNT; CDR2 reads YYREEE (reference sequence). The CDR3 loop reads CASSLYDSPEKLFF. CDR3 DNA sequence: TGTGCCAGCAGCTTGTACGACAGTCCTGAAAAACTGTTTTTT.

The chain carries TRBV11-2 and TRBJ2-1, with 11 bases that match TRBD2. Germline trimming cut 5 bases from V and 7 bases from J; bases unmatched to any gene: 7. This CDR3 region has 15 residues. Per the germline V gene, CDR1 is SGHAT and CDR2 is FQNNGV. The CDR3 spells CASSVLLAGENEQFF. In DNA, the CDR3 is TGTGCCAGCAGCGTCTTACTAGCGGGAGAGAATGAGCAGTTCTTC.

The chain is built from TRBV2 and TRBJ2-7; D is perhaps TRBD1 or TRBD2 (5 bases each). Germline lookup yields CDR1 SNHLY and CDR2 FYNNEI. Deletions cut 8 bases from V and 3 bases from J, with 17 bases between. This CDR3 has 14 residues. The CDR3 loop reads CASSQGALYYEQYF. CDR3 nucleotides: TGTGCCAGCTCGCAGGGAGCACTCTACTACGAGCAGTACTTC.

This clonotype has only a few counts. This rearrangement joins TRBV4-2 to TRBJ2-7; 8 bases agree with TRBD2. Germline CDR1 reads LGHNA; CDR2 reads YNFKEQ. This CDR3 contains 17 residues. V gave up 2 bases and J gave up 5 bases; unmatched junction bases: 14. This CDR3 reads CASSQFARGSGNNEQYF. As DNA, the CDR3 is TGTGCCAGCAGCCAATTCGCCCGCGGTAGCGGGAACAACGAGCAGTACTTC.

This clonotype came up many times. The rearrangement uses TRBV5-1 and TRBJ1-6, with D uncertain. The CDR3 runs 15 residues. The V end was cut by 4 bases, the J end by 5 bases, with 13 bases between. Per the germline V gene, CDR1 is SGHRS and CDR2 is YFSETQ. The CDR3 loop reads CASSDGILNNSPLHF. CDR3 in DNA: TGCGCCAGCAGCGACGGGATTTTGAATAATTCACCCCTCCACTTT.

At least ten counts were recorded for this clonotype. The chain recombines TRBV15 with TRBJ2-7; D is possibly TRBD1 or TRBD2 (5 bases each). There are 12 residues in the CDR3. V lost 1 base to trimming and J lost 10 bases, with 11 bases between them. Germline V gives CDR1 LNHNV, CDR2 YYDKDF (reference sequence). As DNA, the CDR3 is TGTGCCACCAGCAGAGTGGGTAGGGACCAGTACTTC. Its translation: CATSRVGRDQYF.

This clonotype was seen a few times. The gene calls are TRBV28 and TRBJ1-2; TRBD1 matches at 8 bases. Germline V lookup: CDR1 MDHEN, CDR2 SYDVKM. The CDR3 consists of 16 residues. After removal of 4 bases from V and 8 bases from J, the junction contained 15 bases not matched to a gene. CDR3 protein: CASSSPRGGRQGGYTF. The CDR3 DNA sequence: TGTGCCAGCAGTTCCCCCCGGGGTGGAAGACAGGGGGGCTACACCTTC.

This clonotype was counted between two and nine times. The rearrangement joins TRBV7-8 to TRBJ2-1; 9 nucleotides match TRBD2. The germline CDR1 and CDR2 sequences are SGHVS and FQNEAQ. The CDR3 is made up of 17 amino acids. V shed 6 bases, J shed 2 bases, and the junction held 11 bases outside the gene matches. In DNA form, the CDR3 reads TGTGCCAGCAGTAAAGCGGGGACTAGCAGTGCCTACAATGAGCAGTTCTTC. Protein: CASSKAGTSSAYNEQFF.

The chain couples TRBV6-2 or TRBV6-3 to TRBJ2-3; TRBD2 matches at 8 bases. Germline trimming cut 6 bases from V and 7 bases from J; bases unmatched to any gene: 15. CDR3 length: 16 amino acids. Germline V CDR1 and CDR2: MNHEY, SVGEGT. The CDR3 DNA is TGTGCCAGCAGCCACCGTGTTGCGGGACTAGAAAATACGCAGTATTTT. Residues: CASSHRVAGLENTQYF.

This clonotype was detected many times. The rearrangement links TRBV28 to TRBJ2-5; 9 nucleotides align to TRBD2. The ends lost 4 bases at V and 1 base at J; junction bases unmatched: 7. The CDR3 covers 16 residues. CDR1 and CDR2 (germline): MDHEN, SYDVKM. The CDR3 region is CASSSSGTSIQETQYF. The CDR3 DNA follows: TGTGCCAGCAGTTCATCCGGGACTAGCATCCAAGAGACCCAGTACTTC.

This clonotype was seen only a few times. This sequence joins TRBV7-2 and TRBJ2-2, with 13 bases identical to TRBD2. V lost 2 bases to trimming and J lost 8 bases; unmatched junction nucleotides: 2. Germline lookup yields CDR1 SGHTA and CDR2 FQGNSA. The length of the CDR3 is 15 residues. CDR3 nucleotide sequence: TGTGCCAGCAGCTTACCGACTAGCGGGAGGGGGGAGCTGTTTTTT. Its protein product is CASSLPTSGRGELFF. Using reference TRBV7-2 and TRBJ2-2 for the parts outside the CDR3, the full variable domain is GAGVSQSPSNKVTEKGKDVELRCDPISGHTALYWYRQSLGQGLEFLIYFQGNSAPDKSGLPSDRFSAERTGGSVSTLTIQRTQQEDSAVYLCASSLPTSGRGELFFGEGSRLTVL.

This clonotype was found many times. The chain has TRBV24-1 and TRBJ2-5, with a weak D call TRBD1 (6 bases). This CDR3 comprises 16 residues. Germline values: CDR1 KGHDR, CDR2 SFDVKD. With 0 bases removed from V and 4 bases from J, the gap between germline ends came to 14 bases. In DNA, the CDR3 is TGTGCCACCAGTGATTTGCAACAGGGATCGCGAGAGACCCAGTACTTC. Its translation is CATSDLQQGSRETQYF.

The chain recombines TRBV6-5 with TRBJ2-7; 7 bases are a match to TRBD2. Germline V CDR1 and CDR2: MNHEY, SVGAGI. The J segment lost 3 bases and the V segment lost 0 bases, leaving 5 bases of the junction unmatched. The CDR3 is made up of 15 amino acids. The CDR3 DNA is TGTGCCAGCAGTTACTCCTCCGCGGGAGACTACGAGCAGTACTTC. It yields the protein CASSYSSAGDYEQYF.

This clonotype has ten or more counts. The rearrangement joins TRBV6-5 to TRBJ2-1, with 10 nucleotides matching TRBD2. This CDR3 contains 17 residues. From germline, CDR1 is MNHEY and CDR2 SVGAGI. After removal of 4 bases from V and 0 bases from J, the junction contained 6 bases not matched to a gene. CDR3 nucleotides: TGTGCCAGCAGTTCAGCTAGCGGGGGAAGCTCCTACAATGAGCAGTTCTTC. This encodes CASSSASGGSSYNEQFF.

This clonotype was detected many times. The chain employs TRBV28 and TRBJ2-7; 9 nucleotides align to TRBD1. Losses at the gene ends were 5 bases for V and 3 bases for J; bases not matched to a gene: 5. Per germline, CDR1 MDHEN and CDR2 SYDVKM. CDR3 length equals 14 residues. CDR3 residues: CASSIPGQGYEQYF. DNA of the CDR3: TGTGCCAGCAGTATCCCGGGACAGGGCTACGAGCAGTACTTC.